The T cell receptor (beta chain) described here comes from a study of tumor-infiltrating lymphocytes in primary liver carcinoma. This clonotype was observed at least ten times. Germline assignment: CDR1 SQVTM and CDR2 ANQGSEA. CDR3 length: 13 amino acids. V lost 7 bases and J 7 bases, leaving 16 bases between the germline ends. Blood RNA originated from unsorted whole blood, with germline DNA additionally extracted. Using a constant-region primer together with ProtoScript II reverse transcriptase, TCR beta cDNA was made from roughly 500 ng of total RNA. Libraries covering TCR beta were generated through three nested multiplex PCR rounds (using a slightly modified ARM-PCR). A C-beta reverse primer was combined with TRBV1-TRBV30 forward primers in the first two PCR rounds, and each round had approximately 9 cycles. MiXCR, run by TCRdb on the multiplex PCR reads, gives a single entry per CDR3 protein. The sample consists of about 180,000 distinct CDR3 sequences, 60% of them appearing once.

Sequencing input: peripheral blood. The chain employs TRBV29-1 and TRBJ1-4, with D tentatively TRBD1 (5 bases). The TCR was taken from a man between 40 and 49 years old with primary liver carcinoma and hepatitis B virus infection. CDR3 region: CSASGNEGEKLFF. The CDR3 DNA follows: TGCAGCGCTTCAGGGAACGAGGGTGAAAAACTGTTTTTT.